These 31 T cell receptor beta chains were sequenced from one sample in a study of T-cell memory formation after mild COVID-19 (dated by TCRdb to about 2021). Receptors were amplified or captured by 5' RACE. The reads were generated on an Illumina NovaSeq 6000. The public reads were quality trimmed at Q25 with fastp and then assembled into clones with MiXCR by TCRdb, keeping productive beta chains. One record per CDR3 amino acid sequence lists the most common genes and DNA. The sample contains about 130,000 distinct CDR3 sequences, roughly 6.2% of them found a single time. The biggest ten clones account for approximately 2% of the sample. The material sequenced was PBMCs or a T cell subset sorted from them (not recorded which). These receptors all come from an adult woman who had mild COVID-19 (a few samples of this study predate the infection). The sample titles of this study are shuffled in the database, so cell type and time point are left out; the donor was told from shared clones.

The rearrangement uses TRBV6-2 or TRBV6-3 and TRBJ2-7; TRBD2 matches at 11 bases. The CDR3 extends over 16 amino acids. J lost 3 bases, V lost 5 bases, and 9 bases had no gene match. CDR1 is MNHEY and CDR2 is SVGEGT in the germline V gene. This chain's CDR3 is CASSQPGLAAYYEQYF. The CDR3 nucleotides are TGTGCCAGCAGTCAACCGGGACTAGCGGCCTACTACGAGCAGTACTTC.

This clonotype has a handful of counts. This CDR3 reads CASRVGTAEQFF. The CDR3 DNA reads as TGCGCCAGCCGGGTGGGGACGGCTGAGCAGTTCTTC. The chain couples TRBV5-1 to TRBJ2-1; D is perhaps TRBD1 or TRBD2 (5 bases each). V dropped 7 bases and J dropped 9 bases, with 14 bases sitting between them. This CDR3 contains 12 residues. Germline lookup yields CDR1 SGHRS and CDR2 YFSETQ. The whole variable domain, remainder taken from reference TRBV5-1 and TRBJ2-1, is KAGVTQTPRYLIKTRGQQVTLSCSPISGHRSVSWYQQTPGQGLQFLFEYFSETQRNKGNFPGRFSGRQFSNSRSEMNVSTLELGDSALYLCASRVGTAEQFFGPGTRLTVL.

V is TRBV29-1 and J is TRBJ2-7; D gene unclear. This CDR3 is 12 amino acids long. Germline V gene sequence: CDR1 SQVTM, CDR2 ANQGSEA. V dropped 4 bases and J dropped 2 bases, with 9 bases sitting between them. CDR3 sequence: CSVGVGTYEQYF. CDR3 nucleotide sequence: TGCAGCGTTGGAGTGGGGACCTACGAGCAGTACTTC.

This clonotype came up a few times. The CDR3 DNA sequence: TGTGCTAGTGGTTTGGTACGTGGGTCCATAACGACGGCTAGCCGAAGCACAGATACGCAGTATTTT. It is translated as CASGLVRGSITTASRSTDTQYF. The chain carries TRBV12-5 and TRBJ2-3, with a weak D call TRBD2 (5 bases). CDR1 LGHNT and CDR2 FRNRAP come from the germline V gene. CDR3 length: 22 amino acids. Trimming removed 0 bases from V and 0 bases from J, with 28 bases in between.

J is TRBJ2-6 and V is TRBV10-3; maybe TRBD2 (5 bases). The CDR3 loop spans 18 amino acids. Deletions cut 0 bases from V and 0 bases from J, with 12 bases between. Germline V gene data show CDR1 as ENHRY and CDR2 as SYGVKD. CDR3 region: CAISESRARFSGANVLTF. In DNA form, the CDR3 reads TGTGCCATCAGTGAGTCGAGGGCGCGGTTCTCTGGGGCCAACGTCCTGACTTTC.

At least ten counts were recorded for this clonotype. The chain joins TRBV2 to TRBJ2-1, with D uncertain. The germline V and J ends were trimmed by 7 bases and 7 bases, with 8 bases remaining between them. The germline CDR1 and CDR2 sequences are SNHLY and FYNNEI. The CDR3 runs 11 residues. CDR3 coding DNA: TGTGCCAGCAATACTTGGAATGAGCAGTTCTTC. It codes for CASNTWNEQFF.

The genes are TRBV7-3 and TRBJ2-2; possibly TRBD1 or TRBD2 for D (6 bases each). CDR3 length: 16 amino acids. V lost 5 bases, J lost 5 bases, and 18 bases lay in between. Germline V lookup: CDR1 SGHTA, CDR2 FQGTGA. CDR3 in DNA: TGTGCCAGCAGCCCGTCTGGGGGGCTCAGGACCGGGGAGCTGTTTTTT. Its translation: CASSPSGGLRTGELFF.

This chain connects TRBV7-6 to TRBJ2-2, with D possibly being TRBD2 (6 bases). V lost 3 bases to trimming and J lost 0 bases, with 17 bases between them. CDR1 is SGHVS, CDR2 FNYEAQ, per germline. The CDR3 contains 18 residues. CDR3 protein: CASSFLAGYGSNTGELFF. The CDR3 DNA sequence: TGTGCCAGCAGCTTTCTTGCGGGGTACGGTTCGAACACCGGGGAGCTGTTTTTT.

The sample holds a few counts of this clonotype. The V and J genes are TRBV6-6 and TRBJ2-1; D gene uncertain. CDR1 MNHNY and CDR2 SVGAGI come from the germline V gene (reference sequence). The germline V and J ends were trimmed by 5 bases and 9 bases, with 11 bases remaining between them. The CDR3 extends over 12 amino acids. Here the CDR3 reads CASSAQSLEQFF. In DNA form, the CDR3 reads TGTGCCAGCAGTGCCCAATCCCTTGAGCAGTTCTTC.

The chain links TRBV7-9 to TRBJ2-7; D perhaps matches TRBD2 (6 bases). CDR1 is SEHNR and CDR2 is FQNEAQ in the germline V gene (reference sequence). The CDR3 extends over 13 amino acids. V shed 5 bases and J shed 6 bases, with 14 bases lying between them. The CDR3 region has the DNA TGTGCCAGCAGCCCCTGGCGGGGAAGCGAGCAGTACTTC. Amino acid sequence: CASSPWRGSEQYF.

This chain joins TRBV29-1 and TRBJ2-3, with D perhaps matching TRBD2 (6 bases). This CDR3 region has 13 residues. The V end was cut by 4 bases, the J end by 0 bases, with 8 bases between. Germline CDR1 reads SQVTM; CDR2 reads ANQGSEA. The CDR3 is CSVAGGSTDTQYF. DNA for the CDR3: TGCAGCGTTGCCGGGGGTAGCACAGATACGCAGTATTTT.

This clonotype was found many times. This chain uses TRBV11-2 with TRBJ2-3; the match to TRBD2 covers 9 bases. V dropped 5 bases and J dropped 1; count of bases not matched to a gene: 4. The CDR3 totals 15 residues. Germline-derived CDR1 and CDR2 are SGHAT and FQNNGV. As DNA, the CDR3 is TGTGCCAGCAGCGGCGGGGGGGCCGGCACAGATACGCAGTATTTT. Translated: CASSGGGAGTDTQYF.

Note on this clonotype: Mismatch with germline at one junction end may stem from a read error. CDR3 bases: TGTGCCAGCAGCCTGCGACGGGAAGAAAAACTCTTTTTT. Its protein is CASSLRREEKLFF. V gene TRBV5-4 combines with J gene TRBJ1-4; no definite D call. The V gene's germline CDR1 is SGHNT and CDR2 YYREEE (reference sequence). The CDR3 extends over 13 amino acids.

This clonotype appeared many times. This chain uses TRBV12-3 or TRBV12-4 with TRBJ1-6, with no clear D. Between the trimmed V and J ends, which lost 5 bases and 6 bases, there was a span of 8 bases. CDR3 length: 13 amino acids. The CDR3: CASSPGLNSPLHF. The CDR3 DNA reads TGTGCCAGCAGTCCAGGACTTAATTCACCCCTCCACTTT.

The chain employs TRBV10-3 and TRBJ1-3; 7 nucleotides agree with TRBD1. Germline CDR1 is ENHRY and CDR2 is SYGVKD. The CDR3 runs to 16 residues. V was pared by 6 bases and J by 6 bases, with 14 bases of the junction left unmatched. The CDR3 reads CAISKVLKGAENTIYF. The CDR3, as DNA: TGTGCCATCAGCAAAGTACTAAAGGGGGCGGAAAACACCATATATTTT.

The CDR3 DNA sequence: TGTGCCAGCAGCCCCGGGACAACGAACACTGAAGCTTTCTTT. Its translation: CASSPGTTNTEAFF. The rearrangement links TRBV12-3 or TRBV12-4 to TRBJ1-1, with D possibly TRBD1 on 6 matching bases. Trimming left V 6 bases short and J 1 base short, with 12 bases between. The CDR3 has 14 residues.

This clonotype was found many times. V usage is TRBV10-3 and J usage is TRBJ2-1; 11 positions match TRBD2. J was trimmed by 8 bases and V by 3 bases; bases with no gene match: 6. The V gene's germline CDR1 is ENHRY and CDR2 SYGVKD. The CDR3 sequence is 15 residues long. CDR3 protein: CAISDLAGGLDEQFF. The CDR3 coding sequence is TGTGCCATCAGTGACCTAGCGGGAGGCTTGGATGAGCAGTTCTTC.

This clonotype occurred a few times. The J gene is TRBJ2-7, the V gene TRBV5-1; 9 positions agree with TRBD1. Trimming took 4 bases from V and 1 from J; bases not matched to a gene: 6. Germline V gene sequence: CDR1 SGHRS, CDR2 YFSETQ. The CDR3 sequence is 15 residues long. The CDR3 DNA follows: TGCGCCAGCAGCAAGGGACAGGGAGTTTCCTACGAGCAGTACTTC. This encodes CASSKGQGVSYEQYF.

The rearrangement uses TRBV3-1 and TRBJ2-3; no definite D call. Trimming cost V 0 bases and J 2 bases, with 15 bases left between them. Per germline, CDR1 LGHDT and CDR2 YNNKEL (reference sequence). The CDR3 consists of 17 residues. The CDR3 loop is CASSQDRAKHLTDTQYF. The CDR3 bases are TGTGCCAGCAGCCAAGATAGGGCTAAGCATCTCACAGATACGCAGTATTTT.

This clonotype was found many times. The chain recombines TRBV6-5 with TRBJ2-7, with D possibly being TRBD2 (5 bases). CDR3 length equals 17 residues. Per germline, CDR1 MNHEY and CDR2 SVGAGI. Trimming removed 6 bases at V and 2 bases at J, with 23 bases between. Written as DNA, the CDR3 is TGTGCCAGCAGACCAGACGGGAAGGCCGGATTGGCCTACGAGCAGTACTTC. Translated: CASRPDGKAGLAYEQYF.

This clonotype was found many times. The V call is TRBV11-2, the J call TRBJ2-1; weak D call: TRBD1 (5 bases). Germline lookup yields CDR1 SGHAT and CDR2 FQNNGV. This CDR3 has 13 residues. The V end was cut by 5 bases, the J end by 9 bases, with 14 bases between. For the CDR3, the DNA is TGTGCCAGCAGCCTTCAGGGCTTCGGTGAGCAGTTCTTC. Amino acid sequence: CASSLQGFGEQFF. Supplemented by reference TRBV11-2 and TRBJ2-1, the full variable domain reads EAGVAQSPRYKIIEKRQSVAFWCNPISGHATLYWYQQILGQGPKLLIQFQNNGVVDDSQLPKDRFSAERLKGVDSTLKIQPAKLEDSAVYLCASSLQGFGEQFFGPGTRLTVL.

The genes are TRBV7-8 and TRBJ2-7; TRBD1 matches at 8 bases. The CDR3 loop spans 14 amino acids. The trim removed 5 bases at V and 4 bases at J, leaving 7 bases unmatched. Per germline, CDR1 SGHVS and CDR2 FQNEAQ. Here the CDR3 DNA reads TGTGCCAGCAGCCGGACAGGGATAGGATACGAGCAGTACTTC. Its translation: CASSRTGIGYEQYF.

This clonotype was observed a handful of times. The CDR3 DNA reads TGTGCCACCAGCAGAATCGGGACTTTCTATGAGCAGTTCTTC. It encodes CATSRIGTFYEQFF. The rearrangement links TRBV15 to TRBJ2-1; a weak D match, TRBD2 (6 bases). Per germline, CDR1 LNHNV and CDR2 YYDKDF (reference sequence). V lost 2 bases and J 8 bases, leaving 13 bases between the germline ends. CDR3 length: 14 amino acids. Variable domain in full (rest from reference TRBV15 and TRBJ2-1): DAMVIQNPRYQVTQFGKPVTLSCSQTLNHNVMYWYQQKSSQAPKLLFHYYDKDFNNEADTPDNFQSRRPNTSFCFLDIRSPGLGDTAMYLCATSRIGTFYEQFFGPGTRLTVL.

This clonotype occurred a few times. This rearrangement joins TRBV5-1 to TRBJ2-5; no definite D call. Germline V CDR1 and CDR2: SGHRS, YFSETQ. Trimming cost V 3 bases and J 1 base, with 13 bases left between them. The CDR3 spans 15 residues. CDR3 sequence: CASSWAPAVQETQYF. CDR3 nucleotide sequence: TGCGCCAGCAGCTGGGCCCCGGCAGTCCAAGAGACCCAGTACTTC. Complete variable domain (other parts from reference TRBV5-1 and TRBJ2-5): KAGVTQTPRYLIKTRGQQVTLSCSPISGHRSVSWYQQTPGQGLQFLFEYFSETQRNKGNFPGRFSGRQFSNSRSEMNVSTLELGDSALYLCASSWAPAVQETQYFGPGTRLLVL.

V usage is TRBV12-3 or TRBV12-4 and J usage is TRBJ1-2; 8 nucleotides match TRBD1. The junction had 13 bases not matched to a gene; V was cut back by 7 bases and J by 3 bases. The CDR3 is 16 amino acids. CDR3 in DNA: TGTGCCAGCACCCCTGGGCGGTGGACAGGGCACTATGGCTACACCTTC. It translates to CASTPGRWTGHYGYTF.

The chain uses TRBV28 and TRBJ2-7; 9 positions match TRBD2. Germline V CDR1 and CDR2: MDHEN, SYDVKM. The CDR3 sequence is 15 residues long. The V gene end was trimmed by 2 bases and the J gene end by 3 bases; junction bases not matched to a gene: 5. The chain's CDR3 is CASSLGAGGIYEQYF. The CDR3 DNA is TGTGCCAGCAGTTTAGGAGCGGGGGGAATCTACGAGCAGTACTTC.

This clonotype was seen more than once but under ten times. The V and J genes are TRBV4-1 and TRBJ2-1; 9 nucleotides line up with TRBD1. The CDR3 runs 15 residues. Germline loops: CDR1 MGHRA, CDR2 YSYEKL. Trimming cost V 4 bases and J 7 bases; bases outside gene matches: 8. The CDR3 spells CASSLRTGAVNEQFF. The CDR3 nucleotides read TGCGCCAGCAGCCTGCGGACAGGGGCCGTAAATGAGCAGTTCTTC.

This clonotype was observed a handful of times. This chain connects TRBV29-1 to TRBJ2-7; 7 bases match TRBD1. The CDR3 runs 13 residues. The junction had 8 bases not matched to a gene; V was cut back by 4 bases and J by 5 bases. The germline V gene encodes CDR1 SQVTM and CDR2 ANQGSEA. The CDR3 coding sequence is TGCAGCGTTGCGAAGGGGGCGGCAGACGAGCAGTACTTC. Protein product: CSVAKGAADEQYF.

The gene calls are TRBV2 and TRBJ2-5; D uncertain. This CDR3 is built from 12 residues. Germline-derived CDR1 and CDR2 are SNHLY and FYNNEI. The germline V and J ends were trimmed by 6 bases and 5 bases, with 10 bases remaining between them. CDR3 loop: CASRGNGETQYF. CDR3 DNA sequence: TGTGCCAGCAGGGGGAACGGGGAGACCCAGTACTTC.

This clonotype was counted between two and nine times. The V call is TRBV12-3 or TRBV12-4, the J call TRBJ1-2, with 9 positions matching TRBD1. The CDR3 spans 15 residues. J lost 8 bases, V lost 6 bases, and 13 bases had no gene match. CDR3 residues: CASRRAGQGFYGYTF. Written as DNA, the CDR3 is TGTGCCAGCAGGAGAGCGGGACAGGGTTTTTACGGCTACACCTTC.

This clonotype was recorded at least ten times. This chain joins TRBV5-1 and TRBJ2-5, with 8 positions matching TRBD2. J was trimmed by 4 bases and V by 1 base; bases with no gene match: 6. The CDR3 extends over 15 amino acids. Germline V gene sequence: CDR1 SGHRS, CDR2 YFSETQ. The CDR3 here is CASSLYLAGPETQYF. CDR3 nucleotides: TGCGCCAGCAGCTTGTATTTAGCGGGGCCAGAGACCCAGTACTTC.